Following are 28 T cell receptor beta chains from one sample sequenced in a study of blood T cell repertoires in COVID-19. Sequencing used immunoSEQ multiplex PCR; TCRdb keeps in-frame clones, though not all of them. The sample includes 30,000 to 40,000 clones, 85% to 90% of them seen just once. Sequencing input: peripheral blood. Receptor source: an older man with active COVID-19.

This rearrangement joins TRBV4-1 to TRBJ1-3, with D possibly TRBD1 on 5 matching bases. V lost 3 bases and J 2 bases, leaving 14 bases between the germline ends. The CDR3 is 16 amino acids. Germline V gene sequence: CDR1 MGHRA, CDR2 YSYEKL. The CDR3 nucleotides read TGCGCCAGCAGCCATGTCGCTGGAGGGGCTGGAAACACCATATATTTT. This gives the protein CASSHVAGGAGNTIYF.

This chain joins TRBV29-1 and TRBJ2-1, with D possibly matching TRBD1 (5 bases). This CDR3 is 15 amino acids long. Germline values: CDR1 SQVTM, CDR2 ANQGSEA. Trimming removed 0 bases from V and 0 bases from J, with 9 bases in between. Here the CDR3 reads CSVEEGRSSYNEQFF. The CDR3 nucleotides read TGCAGCGTTGAAGAGGGGCGGAGCTCCTACAATGAGCAGTTCTTC.

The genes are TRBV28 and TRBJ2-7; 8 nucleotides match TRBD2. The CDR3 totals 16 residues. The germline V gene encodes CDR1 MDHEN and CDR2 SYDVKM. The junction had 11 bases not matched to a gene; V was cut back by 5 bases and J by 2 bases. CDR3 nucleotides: TGTGCCAGCAGTCCGGGACTAGTATTCCCCGCCTACGAGCAGTACTTC. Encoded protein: CASSPGLVFPAYEQYF.

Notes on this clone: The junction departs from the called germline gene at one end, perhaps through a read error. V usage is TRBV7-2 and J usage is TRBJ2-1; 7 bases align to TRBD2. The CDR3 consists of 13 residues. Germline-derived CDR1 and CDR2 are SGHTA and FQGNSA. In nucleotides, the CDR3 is TGTGCCAGCAGCTTAGACCCCAGCGGGGCAAATCTCTTC. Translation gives CASSLDPSGANLF.

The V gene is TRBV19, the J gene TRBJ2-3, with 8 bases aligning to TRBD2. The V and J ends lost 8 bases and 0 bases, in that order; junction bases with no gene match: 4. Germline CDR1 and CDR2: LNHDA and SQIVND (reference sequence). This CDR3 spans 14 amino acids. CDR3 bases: TGTGCCAGTTCGGGAGGGCGAAGCACAGATACGCAGTATTTT. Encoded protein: CASSGGRSTDTQYF.

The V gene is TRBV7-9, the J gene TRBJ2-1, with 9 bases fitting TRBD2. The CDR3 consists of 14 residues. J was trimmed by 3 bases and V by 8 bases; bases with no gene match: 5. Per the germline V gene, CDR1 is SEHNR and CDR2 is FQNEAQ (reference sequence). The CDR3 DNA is TGTGCCAGCTCGGGCGGGAGGGTCTACAATGAGCAGTTCTTC. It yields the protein CASSGGRVYNEQFF.

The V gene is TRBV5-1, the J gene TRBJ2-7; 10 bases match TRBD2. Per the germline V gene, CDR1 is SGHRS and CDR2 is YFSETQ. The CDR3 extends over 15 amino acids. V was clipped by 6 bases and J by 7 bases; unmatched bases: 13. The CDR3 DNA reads TGCGCCAGCACTTACACTAGCGGGACTCCTAAAGAGCAGTACTTC. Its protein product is CASTYTSGTPKEQYF.

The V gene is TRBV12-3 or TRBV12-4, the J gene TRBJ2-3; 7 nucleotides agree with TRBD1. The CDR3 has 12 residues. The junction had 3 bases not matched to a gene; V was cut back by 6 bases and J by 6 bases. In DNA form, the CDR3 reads TGTGCCAGCAGCCAGACAGGGGATACGCAGTATTTT. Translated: CASSQTGDTQYF.

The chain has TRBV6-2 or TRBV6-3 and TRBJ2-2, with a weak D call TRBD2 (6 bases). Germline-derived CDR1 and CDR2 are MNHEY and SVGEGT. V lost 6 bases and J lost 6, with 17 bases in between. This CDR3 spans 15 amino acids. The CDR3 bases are TGTGCCAGCAGCCCACCCGGGAGAAGCGCCGGGGAGCTGTTTTTT. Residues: CASSPPGRSAGELFF.

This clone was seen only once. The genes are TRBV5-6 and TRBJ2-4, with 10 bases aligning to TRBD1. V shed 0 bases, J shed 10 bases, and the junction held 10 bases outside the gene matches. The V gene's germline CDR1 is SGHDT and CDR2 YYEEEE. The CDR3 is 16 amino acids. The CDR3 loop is CASSLGQGAFLGIQYF. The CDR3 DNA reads TGTGCCAGCAGCTTGGGACAGGGGGCCTTCCTCGGGATTCAGTACTTC.

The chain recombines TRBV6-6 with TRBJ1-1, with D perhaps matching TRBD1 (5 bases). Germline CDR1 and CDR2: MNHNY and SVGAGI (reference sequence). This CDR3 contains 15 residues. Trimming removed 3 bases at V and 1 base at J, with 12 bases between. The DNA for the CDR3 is TGTGCCAGCAGTTATTCGGGCAGGGAGAACACTGAAGCTTTCTTT. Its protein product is CASSYSGRENTEAFF.

The CDR3 region has the DNA TGTGCCAGTAGTATAGGCGGCCCTTACACTGAAGCTTTCTTT. It yields the protein CASSIGGPYTEAFF. V and J are TRBV19 and TRBJ1-1; D unresolved. Germline V gene lookup returns CDR1 LNHDA and CDR2 SQIVND (reference sequence). The CDR3 contains 14 residues. V gave up 1 base and J gave up 3 bases, with 9 bases separating them.

The CDR3 spells CASSPTSGTGELFF. CDR3 DNA sequence: TGCGCCAGCAGCCCCACTAGCGGCACCGGGGAGCTGTTTTTT. V gene TRBV5-1 combines with J gene TRBJ2-2; 8 bases agree with TRBD2. The CDR3 has 14 amino acids. Germline V gives CDR1 SGHRS, CDR2 YFSETQ. Trimming at V came to 4 bases and at J to 4 bases, leaving 3 bases not matched to a gene.

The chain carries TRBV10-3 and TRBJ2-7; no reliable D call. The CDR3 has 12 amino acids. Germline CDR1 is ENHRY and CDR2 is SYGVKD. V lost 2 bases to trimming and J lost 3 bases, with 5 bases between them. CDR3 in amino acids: CAISEGGYEQYF. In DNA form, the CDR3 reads TGTGCCATCAGTGAGGGCGGCTACGAGCAGTACTTC.

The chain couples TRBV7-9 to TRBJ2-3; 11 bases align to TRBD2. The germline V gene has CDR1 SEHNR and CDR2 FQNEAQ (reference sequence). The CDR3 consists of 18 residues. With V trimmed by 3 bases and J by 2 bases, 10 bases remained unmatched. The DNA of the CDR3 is TGTGCCAGCAGCTTTTCTTCCGGGACTAGCGGCTCCACAGATACGCAGTATTTT. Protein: CASSFSSGTSGSTDTQYF.

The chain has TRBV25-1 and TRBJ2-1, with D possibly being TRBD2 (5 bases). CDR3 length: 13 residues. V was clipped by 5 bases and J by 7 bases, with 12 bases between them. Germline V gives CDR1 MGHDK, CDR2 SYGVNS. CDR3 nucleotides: TGTGCCAGCAGTCCTTCGGGGAGAAATGAGCAGTTCTTC. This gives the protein CASSPSGRNEQFF.

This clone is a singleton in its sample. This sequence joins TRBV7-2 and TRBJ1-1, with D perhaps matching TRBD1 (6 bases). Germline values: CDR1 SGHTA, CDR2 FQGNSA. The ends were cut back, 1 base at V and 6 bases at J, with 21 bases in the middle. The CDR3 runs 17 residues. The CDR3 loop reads CASSLDRTGIAGAEAFF. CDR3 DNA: TGTGCCAGCAGCTTAGATCGGACCGGGATCGCAGGGGCTGAAGCTTTCTTT.

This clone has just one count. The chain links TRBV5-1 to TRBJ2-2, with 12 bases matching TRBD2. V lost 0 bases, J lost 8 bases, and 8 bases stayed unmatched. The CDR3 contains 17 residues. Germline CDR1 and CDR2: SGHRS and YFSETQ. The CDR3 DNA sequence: TGCGCCAGCAGCTTGGGACTAGCGGGAGAGTGGTCTGGGGAGCTGTTTTTT. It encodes CASSLGLAGEWSGELFF.

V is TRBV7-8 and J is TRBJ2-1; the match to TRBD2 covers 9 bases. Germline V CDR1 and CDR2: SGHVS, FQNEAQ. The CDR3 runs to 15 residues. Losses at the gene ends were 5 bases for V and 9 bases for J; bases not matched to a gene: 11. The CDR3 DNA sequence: TGTGCCAGCAGCCCCCGGGGAGCGGGAGGTCCTGAGCAGTTCTTC. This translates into CASSPRGAGGPEQFF. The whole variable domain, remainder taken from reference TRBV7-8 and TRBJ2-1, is GAGVSQSPRYKVAKRGQDVALRCDPISGHVSLFWYQQALGQGPEFLTYFQNEAQLDKSGLPSDRFFAERPEGSVSTLKIQRTQQEDSAVYLCASSPRGAGGPEQFFGPGTRLTVL.

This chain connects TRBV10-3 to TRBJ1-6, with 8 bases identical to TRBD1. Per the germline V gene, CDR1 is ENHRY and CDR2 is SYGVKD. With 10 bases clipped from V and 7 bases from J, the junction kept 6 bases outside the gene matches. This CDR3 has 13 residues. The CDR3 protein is CATKDRANSPLHF. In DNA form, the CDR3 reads TGTGCCACTAAGGACAGGGCCAATTCACCCCTCCACTTT.

CDR3 in amino acids: CATIRPGFGTEAFF. CDR3 coding DNA: TGTGCCACCATCCGCCCGGGGTTCGGCACTGAAGCTTTCTTT. The chain joins TRBV28 to TRBJ1-1, with unresolved D. Germline assignment: CDR1 MDHEN and CDR2 SYDVKM. The CDR3 has 14 amino acids. V was clipped by 10 bases and J by 4 bases, with 19 bases between them.

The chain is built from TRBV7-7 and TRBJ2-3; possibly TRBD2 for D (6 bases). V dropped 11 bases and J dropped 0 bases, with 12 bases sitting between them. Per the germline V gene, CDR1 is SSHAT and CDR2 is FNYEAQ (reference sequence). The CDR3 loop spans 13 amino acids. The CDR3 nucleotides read TGTGCCTTGGGAGGTCCTAGCACAGATACGCAGTATTTT. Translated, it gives CALGGPSTDTQYF. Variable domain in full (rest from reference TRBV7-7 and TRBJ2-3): GAGVSQSPRYKVTKRGQDVTLRCDPISSHATLYWYQQALGQGPEFLTYFNYEAQPDKSGLPSDRFSAERPEGSISTLTIQRTEQRDSAMYRCALGGPSTDTQYFGPGTRLTVL.

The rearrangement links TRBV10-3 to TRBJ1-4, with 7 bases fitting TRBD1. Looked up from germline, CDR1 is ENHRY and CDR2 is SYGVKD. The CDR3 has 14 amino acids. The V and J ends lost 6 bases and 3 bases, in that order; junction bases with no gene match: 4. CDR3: CAIRKDRSNEKLFF. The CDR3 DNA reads TGTGCCATCAGGAAGGACAGGTCTAATGAAAAACTGTTTTTT.

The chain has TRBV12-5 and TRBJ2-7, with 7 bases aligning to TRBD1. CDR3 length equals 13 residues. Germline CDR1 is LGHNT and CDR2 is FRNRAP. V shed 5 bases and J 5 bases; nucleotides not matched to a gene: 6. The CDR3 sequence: CASGMTGYNEQYF. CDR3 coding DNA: TGTGCTAGTGGTATGACAGGGTATAACGAGCAGTACTTC.

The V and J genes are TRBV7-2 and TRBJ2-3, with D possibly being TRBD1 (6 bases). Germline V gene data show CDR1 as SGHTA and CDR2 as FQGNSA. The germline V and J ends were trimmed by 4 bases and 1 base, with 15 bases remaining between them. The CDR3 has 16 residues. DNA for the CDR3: TGTGCCAGCAGCTCCGGGACACCTTCGGGCACAGATACGCAGTATTTT. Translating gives CASSSGTPSGTDTQYF.

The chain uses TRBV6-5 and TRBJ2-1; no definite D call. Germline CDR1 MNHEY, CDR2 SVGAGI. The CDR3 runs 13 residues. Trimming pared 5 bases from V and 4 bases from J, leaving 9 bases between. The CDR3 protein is CASSQAQYNEQFF. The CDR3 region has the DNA TGTGCCAGCAGTCAGGCTCAATACAATGAGCAGTTCTTC.

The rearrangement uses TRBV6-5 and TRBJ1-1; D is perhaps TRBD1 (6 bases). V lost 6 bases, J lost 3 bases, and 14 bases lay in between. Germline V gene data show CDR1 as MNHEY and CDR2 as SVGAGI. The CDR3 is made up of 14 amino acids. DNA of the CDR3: TGTGCCAGCAGGATGGGGGGGGCAGACACTGAAGCTTTCTTT. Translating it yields CASRMGGADTEAFF.

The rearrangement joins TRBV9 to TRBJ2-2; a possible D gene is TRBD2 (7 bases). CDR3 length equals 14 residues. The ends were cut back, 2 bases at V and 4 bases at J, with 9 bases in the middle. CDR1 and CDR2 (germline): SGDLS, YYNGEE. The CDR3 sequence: CASSVGGLTGELFF. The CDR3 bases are TGTGCCAGCAGCGTGGGGGGGCTCACCGGGGAGCTGTTTTTT.